This entry describes one TCR beta chain. This sample was included in a study of blood T cell repertoires in COVID-19. In the original processing: Estimated nucleated cell counts came from reference gene primer amplification. The repertoire was sequenced with immunoSEQ multiplex PCR; TCRdb's copy has only in-frame clones and lacks some. V and J calls plus clone size are reproduced from that table; the DNA served to infer D and trimming. The repertoire consists of roughly 200,000 clones, with approximately 83% occurring once and the leading ten covering about 3.3%. This clonotype was obtained from a man in his sixties with acute or convalescent COVID-19. The sample consisted of peripheral blood.

CDR3 in DNA: TGTGCCAGCAGCCTTAGCGGGAGGAGCTCCTACAATGAGCAGTTCTTC. This gives the protein CASSLSGRSSYNEQFF. The gene calls are TRBV7-8 and TRBJ2-1, with TRBD2 matching 10 bases. After removal of 5 bases from V and 0 bases from J, the junction contained 4 bases not matched to a gene. Germline CDR1 and CDR2: SGHVS and FQNEAQ. The CDR3 has 16 amino acids.